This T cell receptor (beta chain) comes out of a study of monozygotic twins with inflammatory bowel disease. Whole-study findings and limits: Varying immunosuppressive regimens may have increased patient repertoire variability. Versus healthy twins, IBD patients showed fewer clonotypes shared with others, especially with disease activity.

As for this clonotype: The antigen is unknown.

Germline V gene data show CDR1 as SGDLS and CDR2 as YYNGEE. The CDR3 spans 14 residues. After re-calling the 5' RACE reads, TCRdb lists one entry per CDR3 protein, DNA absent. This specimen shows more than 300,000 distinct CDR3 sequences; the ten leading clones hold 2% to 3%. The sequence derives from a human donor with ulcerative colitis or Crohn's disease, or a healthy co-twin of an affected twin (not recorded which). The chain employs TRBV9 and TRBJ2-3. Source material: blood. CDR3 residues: CASSRGLAADTQYF.